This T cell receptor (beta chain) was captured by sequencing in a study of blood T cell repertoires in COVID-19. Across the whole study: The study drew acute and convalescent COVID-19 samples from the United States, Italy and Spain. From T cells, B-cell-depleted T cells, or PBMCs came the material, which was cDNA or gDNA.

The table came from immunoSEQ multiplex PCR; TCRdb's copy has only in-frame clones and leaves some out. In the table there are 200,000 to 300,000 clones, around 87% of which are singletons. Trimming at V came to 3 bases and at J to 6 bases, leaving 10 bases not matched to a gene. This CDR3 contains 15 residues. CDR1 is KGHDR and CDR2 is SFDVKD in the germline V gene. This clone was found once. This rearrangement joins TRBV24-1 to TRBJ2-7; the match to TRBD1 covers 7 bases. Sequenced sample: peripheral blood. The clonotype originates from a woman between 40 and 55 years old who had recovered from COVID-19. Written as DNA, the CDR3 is TGTGCCACCAGTGATCTACAGGGGTGTAAGGGCGAGCAGTACTTC. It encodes CATSDLQGCKGEQYF.